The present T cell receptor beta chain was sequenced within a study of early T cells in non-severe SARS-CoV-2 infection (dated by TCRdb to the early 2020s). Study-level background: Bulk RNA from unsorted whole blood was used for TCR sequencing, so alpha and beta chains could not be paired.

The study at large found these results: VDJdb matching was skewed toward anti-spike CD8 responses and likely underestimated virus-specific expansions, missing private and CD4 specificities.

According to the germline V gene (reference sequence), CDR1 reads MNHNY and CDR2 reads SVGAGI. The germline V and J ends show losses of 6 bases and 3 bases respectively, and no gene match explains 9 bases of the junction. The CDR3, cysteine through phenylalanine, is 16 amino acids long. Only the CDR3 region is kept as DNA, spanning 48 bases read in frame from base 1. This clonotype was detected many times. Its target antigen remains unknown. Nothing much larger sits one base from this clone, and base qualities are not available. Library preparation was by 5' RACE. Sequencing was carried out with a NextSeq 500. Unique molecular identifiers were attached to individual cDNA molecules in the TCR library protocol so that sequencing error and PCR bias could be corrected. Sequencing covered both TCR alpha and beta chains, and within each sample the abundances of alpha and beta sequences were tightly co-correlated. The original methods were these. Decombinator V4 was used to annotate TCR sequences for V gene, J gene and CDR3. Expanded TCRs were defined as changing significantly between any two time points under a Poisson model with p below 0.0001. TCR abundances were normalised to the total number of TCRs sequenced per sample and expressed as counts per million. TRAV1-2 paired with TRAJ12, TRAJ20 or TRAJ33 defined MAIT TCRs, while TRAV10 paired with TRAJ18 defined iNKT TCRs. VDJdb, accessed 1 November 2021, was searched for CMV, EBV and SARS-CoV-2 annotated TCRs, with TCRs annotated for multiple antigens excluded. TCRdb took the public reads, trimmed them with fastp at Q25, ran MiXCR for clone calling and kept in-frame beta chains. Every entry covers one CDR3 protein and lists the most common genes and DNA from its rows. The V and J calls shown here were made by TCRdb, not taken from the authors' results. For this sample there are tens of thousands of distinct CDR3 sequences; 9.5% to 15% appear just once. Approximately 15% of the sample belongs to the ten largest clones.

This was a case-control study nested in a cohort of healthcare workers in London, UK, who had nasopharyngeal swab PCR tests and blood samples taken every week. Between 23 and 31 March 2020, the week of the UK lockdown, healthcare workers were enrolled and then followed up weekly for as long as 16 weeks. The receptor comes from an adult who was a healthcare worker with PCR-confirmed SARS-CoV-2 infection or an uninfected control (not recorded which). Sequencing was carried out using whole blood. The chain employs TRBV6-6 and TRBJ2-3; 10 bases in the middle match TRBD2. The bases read TGTGCCAGCAGAGCTAGCGGGAGTTCAGCGACAGATACGCAGTATTTT. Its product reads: CASRASGSSATDTQYF.